The 5 T cell receptor beta chains given below trace back to one sample, sequenced in a study of blood T cell repertoires in COVID-19. Clones were read by immunoSEQ multiplex PCR, and TCRdb kept only the in-frame ones, dropping some. The sample holds about 200,000 clones, 70% to 85% seen once. Material for sequencing was peripheral blood. The receptors here all came from a human donor with acute or convalescent COVID-19. The donor label of this sample is uncertain.

The chain is built from TRBV27 and TRBJ2-3; 7 nucleotides agree with TRBD2. J lost 10 bases, V lost 1 base, and 2 bases had no gene match. From germline, CDR1 is MNHEY and CDR2 SMNVEV (reference sequence). The CDR3 is made up of 12 amino acids. DNA of the CDR3: TGTGCCAGCAGTTTATTGGGACTACCGCAGTATTTT. This gives the protein CASSLLGLPQYF.

This chain joins TRBV28 and TRBJ1-1; a possible D gene is TRBD1 (6 bases). Germline CDR1 reads MDHEN; CDR2 reads SYDVKM. V lost 2 bases and J 10 bases, leaving 20 bases between the germline ends. CDR3 size: 15 residues. The CDR3 coding sequence is TGTGCCAGCAGTTTAGGGTACGGGACAAGCAGTAGAGCTTTCTTT. Its translation is CASSLGYGTSSRAFF.

This sequence joins TRBV6-5 and TRBJ1-6; D might be TRBD1 (6 bases). The CDR3 loop spans 15 amino acids. The V end lost 7 bases, the J end lost 0 bases, and 10 bases lay between the germline ends. Germline V gene lookup returns CDR1 MNHEY and CDR2 SVGAGI. DNA for the CDR3: TGTGCCAGCATAACAGGGAGCTCCTATAATTCACCCCTCCACTTT. Protein product: CASITGSSYNSPLHF.

V usage is TRBV7-7 and J usage is TRBJ2-5; 13 bases agree with TRBD2. Germline V gives CDR1 SSHAT, CDR2 FNYEAQ (reference sequence). V lost 0 bases and J lost 5; bases outside the gene matches: 3. The CDR3 is made up of 16 amino acids. The CDR3 coding sequence is TGTGCCAGCAGCTTAGCACTAGCGGGAGGGGGCGAGACCCAGTACTTC. It yields the protein CASSLALAGGGETQYF.

The genes are TRBV7-6 and TRBJ2-5; maybe TRBD2 (6 bases). V lost 7 bases to trimming and J lost 5 bases, with 20 bases between them. CDR3 length: 15 residues. Germline V lookup: CDR1 SGHVS, CDR2 FNYEAQ. As DNA, the CDR3 is TGTGCCAGCATCTCGAACCAGGGCGGAGGGGAGACCCAGTACTTC. Translation: CASISNQGGGETQYF.